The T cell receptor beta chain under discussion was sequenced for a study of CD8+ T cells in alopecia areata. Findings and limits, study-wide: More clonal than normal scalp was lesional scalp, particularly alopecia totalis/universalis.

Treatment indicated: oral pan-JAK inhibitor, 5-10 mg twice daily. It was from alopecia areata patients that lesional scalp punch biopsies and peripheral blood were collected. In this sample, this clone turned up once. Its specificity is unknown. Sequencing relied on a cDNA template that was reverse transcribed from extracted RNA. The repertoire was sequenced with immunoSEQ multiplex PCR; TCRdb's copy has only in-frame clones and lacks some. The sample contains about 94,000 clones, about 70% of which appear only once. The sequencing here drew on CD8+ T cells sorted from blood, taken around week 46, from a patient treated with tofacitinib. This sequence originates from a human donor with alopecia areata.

The CDR3 bases are TGTGCCAGCAGCCCGGACAGGGTCCACGAGCAGTACTTC. Its translation is CASSPDRVHEQYF. This chain connects TRBV7-8 to TRBJ2-7; TRBD1 agrees at 8 bases. Germline V lookup: CDR1 SGHVS, CDR2 FQNEAQ. Trimming removed 5 bases from V and 5 bases from J; junction bases left unmatched: 5. The CDR3 totals 13 residues.